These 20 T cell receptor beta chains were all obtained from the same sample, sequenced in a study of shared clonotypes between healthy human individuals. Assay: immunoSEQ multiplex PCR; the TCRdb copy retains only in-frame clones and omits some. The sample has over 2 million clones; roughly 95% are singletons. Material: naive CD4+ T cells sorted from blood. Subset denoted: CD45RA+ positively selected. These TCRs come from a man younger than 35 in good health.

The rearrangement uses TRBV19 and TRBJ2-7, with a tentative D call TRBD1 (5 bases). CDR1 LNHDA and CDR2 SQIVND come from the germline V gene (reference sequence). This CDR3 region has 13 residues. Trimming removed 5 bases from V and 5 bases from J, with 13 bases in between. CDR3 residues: CASSAQGLNEQYF. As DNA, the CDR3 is TGTGCCAGTAGTGCTCAGGGTTTGAACGAGCAGTACTTC.

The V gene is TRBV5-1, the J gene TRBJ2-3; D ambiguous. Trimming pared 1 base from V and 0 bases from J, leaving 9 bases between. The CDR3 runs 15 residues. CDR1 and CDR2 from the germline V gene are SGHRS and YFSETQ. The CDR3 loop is CASSLFPSSTDTQYF. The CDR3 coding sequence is TGCGCCAGCAGCTTGTTCCCTTCCAGCACAGATACGCAGTATTTT.

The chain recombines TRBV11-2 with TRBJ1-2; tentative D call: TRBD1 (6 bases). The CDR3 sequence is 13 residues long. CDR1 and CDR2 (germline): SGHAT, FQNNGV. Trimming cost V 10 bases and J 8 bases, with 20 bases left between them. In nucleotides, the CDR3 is TGTGCCACCACGGCAGGGGATCTTGGGGGCTACACCTTC. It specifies CATTAGDLGGYTF.

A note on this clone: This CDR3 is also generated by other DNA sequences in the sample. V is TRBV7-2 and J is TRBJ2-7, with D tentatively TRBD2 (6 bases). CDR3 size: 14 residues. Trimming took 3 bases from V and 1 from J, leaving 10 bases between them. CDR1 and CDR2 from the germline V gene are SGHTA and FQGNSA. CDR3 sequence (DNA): TGTGCCAGCAGCTTTAGTGGAGGGTCCTACGAGCAGTACTTC. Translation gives CASSFSGGSYEQYF.

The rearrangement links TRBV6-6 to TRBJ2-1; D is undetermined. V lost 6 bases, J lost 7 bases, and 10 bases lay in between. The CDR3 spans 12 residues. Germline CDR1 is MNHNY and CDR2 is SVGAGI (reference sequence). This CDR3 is CASSSLGNEQFF. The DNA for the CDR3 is TGTGCCAGCAGCTCCCTAGGGAATGAGCAGTTCTTC.

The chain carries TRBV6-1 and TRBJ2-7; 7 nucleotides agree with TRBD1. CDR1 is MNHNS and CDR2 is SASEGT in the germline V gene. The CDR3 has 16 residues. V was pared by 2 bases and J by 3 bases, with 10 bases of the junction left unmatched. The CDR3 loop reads CASSESGGGPFYEQYF. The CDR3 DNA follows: TGTGCCAGCAGTGAATCAGGGGGTGGACCTTTCTACGAGCAGTACTTC.

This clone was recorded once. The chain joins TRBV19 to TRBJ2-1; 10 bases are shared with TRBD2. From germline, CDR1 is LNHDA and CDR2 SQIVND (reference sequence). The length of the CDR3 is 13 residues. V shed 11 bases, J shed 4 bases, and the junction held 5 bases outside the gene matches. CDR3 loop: CAGGTSEYNEQFF. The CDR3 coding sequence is TGTGCCGGAGGGACTAGCGAATACAATGAGCAGTTCTTC.

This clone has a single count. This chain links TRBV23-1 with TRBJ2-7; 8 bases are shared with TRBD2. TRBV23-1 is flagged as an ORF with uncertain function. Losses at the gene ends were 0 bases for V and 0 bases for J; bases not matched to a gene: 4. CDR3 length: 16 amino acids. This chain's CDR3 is CASSQSGGVSSYEQYF. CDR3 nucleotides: TGCGCCAGCAGTCAATCCGGGGGGGTAAGCTCCTACGAGCAGTACTTC.

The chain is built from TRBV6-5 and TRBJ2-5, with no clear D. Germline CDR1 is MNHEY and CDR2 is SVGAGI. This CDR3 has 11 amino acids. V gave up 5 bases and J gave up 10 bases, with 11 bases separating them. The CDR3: CASSNNGDQYF. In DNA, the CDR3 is TGTGCCAGCAGTAACAATGGGGACCAGTACTTC.

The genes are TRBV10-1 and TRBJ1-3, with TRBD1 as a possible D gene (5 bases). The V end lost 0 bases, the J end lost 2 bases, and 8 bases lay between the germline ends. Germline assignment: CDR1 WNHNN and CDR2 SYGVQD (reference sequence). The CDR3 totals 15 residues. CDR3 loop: CASSESSGTGNTIYF. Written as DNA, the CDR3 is TGCGCCAGCAGTGAGTCTTCAGGGACTGGAAACACCATATATTTT.

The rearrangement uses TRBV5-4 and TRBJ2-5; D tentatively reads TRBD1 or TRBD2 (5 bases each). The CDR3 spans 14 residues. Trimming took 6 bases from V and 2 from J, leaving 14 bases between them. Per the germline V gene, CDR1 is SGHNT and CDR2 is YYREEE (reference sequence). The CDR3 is CASNTGAKQETQYF. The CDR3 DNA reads TGTGCCAGCAACACCGGGGCCAAACAAGAGACCCAGTACTTC.

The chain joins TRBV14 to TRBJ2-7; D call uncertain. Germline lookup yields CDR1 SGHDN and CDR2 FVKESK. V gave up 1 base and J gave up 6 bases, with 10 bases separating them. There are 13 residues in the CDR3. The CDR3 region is CASSQATRIEQYF. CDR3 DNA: TGTGCCAGCAGCCAAGCGACTCGGATCGAGCAGTACTTC.

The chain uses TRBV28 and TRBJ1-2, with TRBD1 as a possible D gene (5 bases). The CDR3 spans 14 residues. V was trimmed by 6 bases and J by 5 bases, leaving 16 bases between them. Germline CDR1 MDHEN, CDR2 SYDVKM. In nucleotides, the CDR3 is TGTGCCAGCAGAGGACACCCTGGCATATATGGCTACACCTTC. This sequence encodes CASRGHPGIYGYTF.

The CDR3 DNA is TGTGCCCAGCGGACGCCCCGGACCGCTTATGGCTACACCTTC. Translation gives CAQRTPRTAYGYTF. This rearrangement joins TRBV21-1 to TRBJ1-2. TRBV21-1 is assigned pseudogene status. The CDR3 is made up of 14 amino acids.

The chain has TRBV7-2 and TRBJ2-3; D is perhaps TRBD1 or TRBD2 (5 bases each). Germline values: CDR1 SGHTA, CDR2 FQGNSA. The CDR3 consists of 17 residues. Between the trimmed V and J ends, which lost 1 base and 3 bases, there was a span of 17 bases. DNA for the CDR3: TGTGCCAGCAGCTTAGAGTCTTTCGGGGCGAGGACAGATACGCAGTATTTT. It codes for CASSLESFGARTDTQYF.

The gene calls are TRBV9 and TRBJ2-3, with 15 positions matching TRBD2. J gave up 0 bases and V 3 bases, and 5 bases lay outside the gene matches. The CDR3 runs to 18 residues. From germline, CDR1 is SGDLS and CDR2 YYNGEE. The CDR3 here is CASSAGLAGGASTDTQYF. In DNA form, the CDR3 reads TGTGCCAGCAGCGCGGGACTAGCGGGGGGTGCTAGCACAGATACGCAGTATTTT.

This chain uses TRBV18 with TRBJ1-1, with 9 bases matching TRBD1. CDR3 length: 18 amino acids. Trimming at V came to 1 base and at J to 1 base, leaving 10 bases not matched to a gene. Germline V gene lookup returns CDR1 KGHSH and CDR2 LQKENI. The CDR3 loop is CASSPQDRGVSGNTEAFF. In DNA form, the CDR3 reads TGTGCCAGCTCACCACAGGACAGGGGTGTAAGCGGGAACACTGAAGCTTTCTTT.

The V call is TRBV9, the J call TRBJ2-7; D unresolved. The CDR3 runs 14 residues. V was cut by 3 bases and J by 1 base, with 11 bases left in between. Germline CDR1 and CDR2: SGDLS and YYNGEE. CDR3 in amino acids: CASSEAPGSYEQYF. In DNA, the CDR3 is TGTGCCAGCAGCGAAGCCCCGGGTTCCTACGAGCAGTACTTC.

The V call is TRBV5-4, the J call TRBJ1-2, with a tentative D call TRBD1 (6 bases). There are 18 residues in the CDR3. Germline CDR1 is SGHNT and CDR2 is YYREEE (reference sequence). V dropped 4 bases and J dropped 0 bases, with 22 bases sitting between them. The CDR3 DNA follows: TGTGCCAGCAGCGGAGTTGACAGGAAACTTTTCACTAACTATGGCTACACCTTC. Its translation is CASSGVDRKLFTNYGYTF.

The CDR3 DNA sequence: TGCGCCAGCAGCCCCGGGACAGCAAGCAATCAGCCCCAGCATTTT. As protein: CASSPGTASNQPQHF. V is TRBV4-1 and J is TRBJ1-5, with 7 bases aligning to TRBD1. V gave up 4 bases and J gave up 1 base; unmatched junction bases: 4. Per the germline V gene, CDR1 is MGHRA and CDR2 is YSYEKL. The CDR3 totals 15 residues.